This TCR beta chain was documented in a study of tumor and adjacent non-tumor tissue in lung cancer (dated by TCRdb to 2016 to 2018). In terms of the full investigation: Of the cohort, roughly 12 patients had adenocarcinoma, 2 had squamous cell carcinoma and 1 had small cell lung cancer. The study compared bulk TCRbeta repertoires between lung tumor tissue and matched distant non-tumor lung tissue from 15 lung cancer patients. TCRbeta CDR3 sequencing was performed on roughly 27 paired specimens, with one tumor sample and one normal lung sample collected per patient. Ages among the roughly 15 patients ranged from about 30 to 76 years, there were approximately ten men and 5 women, and disease was at TNM stage I to III. In total, sequencing yielded fewer than 150 million productive TCRbeta reads, which works out to an average of approximately 4 million reads per sample.

The table lists this clonotype with a few counts. This receptor's antigen is unknown. No clone much larger than this one lies a single base away; base qualities are absent. RNA was extracted from bulk unsorted tissue and checked for quality with a NanoDrop ND-1000 and an Agilent 2100. Donors were newly diagnosed lung cancer patients admitted for thoracic surgery in China between August and November 2014, without prior chemotherapy. Patients who had received previous radiotherapy or chemotherapy, or who had another concurrent cancer, were excluded from the study. Pieces of surgical tissue measuring roughly 1-2 cm3 were kept in RNAlater solution and stored at -80 degrees C until use. General study outcomes and caveats: Neither the sequencing platform nor unique molecular identifiers are named or mentioned anywhere in the methods. In normal lung, the top 100 clones accounted for a significantly larger cumulative share of the repertoire than in tumor tissue. Significantly higher TCR diversity was found in younger patients, and higher tumor TCR diversity was associated with shorter overall and disease-free survival. Because peripheral blood was not sequenced, blood TCRbeta repertoires in the lung cancer patients of the study were not examined. Significantly higher TCR diversity (inverse Simpson) was observed in tumor tissue than in normal lung tissue (approximately 430 vs 150, P = 0.0075, Mann-Whitney U test). The cohort had only 15 or so patients, and the authors noted that larger samples and more detailed clinical data are needed.

The trim is 6 bases for V and 8 bases for J, with a gap of 13 bases between the germline ends. The CDR3 spans 12 residues, from the cysteine through the phenylalanine. Only the CDR3 part of the read is kept: 36 bases, read in frame from the first base. The germline V gene sets CDR1 to SQVTM and CDR2 to ANQGSEA. Receptor libraries were prepared by multiplex PCR. Data came from an Illumina HiSeq 2500. TCRbeta libraries were constructed through three rounds of nested PCR with primers (Table S4) according to protocols adapted from ARM-PCR. Before sequencing, PCR products in the 200-500 bp range were cut out of the gel and cleaned up using the QIAquick gel extraction kit. The original pipeline was this. Reads were cleaned with Trimmomatic, merged with FLASH into complete CDR3 sequences, and assigned to V(D)J germline segments with MiTCR. Clonal diversity was calculated as the inverse Simpson's index using VDJtools. Productive reads were defined as in-frame sequences without a premature stop codon. TCRdb took the public reads, trimmed them with fastp at Q25, ran MiXCR for clone calling and kept in-frame beta chains. Rows are combined by CDR3 protein, so each entry shows the most common genes and DNA. In this record, the V and J calls reflect TCRdb's handling and not the investigators' own analysis. This sample holds under 150,000 distinct CDR3 sequences; roughly 66% were observed only once. The ten biggest clones cover over 15% of the sample.

Sequencing was done on a sample of lung tumor tissue. The V and J segments used are TRBV29-1 and TRBJ1-4; matching of 5 bases hints at TRBD1 as the D gene. The origin of this receptor is a man in his 60s with small cell lung cancer. The CDR3 corresponds to CSVRDLGEKLFF. DNA sequence: TGCAGCGTCAGGGATTTGGGGGAAAAACTGTTTTTT.